These 23 T cell receptor beta chains came from one sample sequenced in a study of blood T cell repertoires in COVID-19. TCRdb's table, derived via immunoSEQ multiplex PCR, lists solely in-frame clones and lacks some. The sample lists roughly 250,000 clones, just under 90% seen once, with over 3.5% in the top ten. The sequenced material came from peripheral blood. The receptors come from a woman aged 35 to 49 with acute or convalescent COVID-19.

This clone was detected a few times. This chain links TRBV5-1 with TRBJ1-3; D uncertain. V shed 0 bases and J shed 0 bases, with 7 bases lying between them. The V gene's germline CDR1 is SGHRS and CDR2 YFSETQ. CDR3 length: 15 residues. CDR3 sequence: CASSLGRSSGNTIYF. As DNA, the CDR3 is TGCGCCAGCAGCTTGGGAAGGAGCTCTGGAAACACCATATATTTT.

V gene TRBV3-1 (or the pseudogene TRBV3-2) combines with J gene TRBJ1-6; D possibly corresponds to TRBD1 (6 bases). Germline V gene data show CDR1 as LGHDT and CDR2 as YNNKEL (reference sequence). CDR3 length equals 16 residues. V lost 5 bases and J lost 9, with 20 bases in between. The CDR3 sequence: CASSLQATGYSSPLHF. Written as DNA, the CDR3 is TGTGCCAGCAGCTTACAAGCTACAGGGTACTCTTCACCCCTCCACTTT.

This chain joins TRBV5-6 and TRBJ1-2; D is ambiguous. Between the trimmed V and J ends, which lost 3 bases and 4 bases, there was a span of 16 bases. The CDR3 has 15 residues. Germline V CDR1 and CDR2: SGHDT, YYEEEE. The CDR3 region has the DNA TGTGCCAGCAGCTCGCCTTGGCAGGATCCCTATGGCTACACCTTC. Its protein product is CASSSPWQDPYGYTF.

This chain uses TRBV5-1 with TRBJ2-3; a weak D match, TRBD2 (5 bases). The CDR3 covers 15 residues. Germline V gene sequence: CDR1 SGHRS, CDR2 YFSETQ. The V end was cut by 0 bases, the J end by 2 bases, with 10 bases between. This CDR3 is CASSLVVGDTDTQYF. The CDR3, as DNA: TGCGCCAGCAGCTTGGTAGTCGGGGACACAGATACGCAGTATTTT.

V gene TRBV28 combines with J gene TRBJ2-3; 16 positions agree with TRBD2. V lost 6 bases, J lost 2 bases, and 11 bases stayed unmatched. The CDR3 consists of 19 residues. Germline values: CDR1 MDHEN, CDR2 SYDVKM. The CDR3: CASRRPGTSGGANTDTQYF. CDR3 DNA: TGTGCCAGCAGACGCCCCGGGACTAGCGGGGGGGCGAACACAGATACGCAGTATTTT.

The chain carries TRBV28 and TRBJ1-5; perhaps TRBD1 as D (5 bases). Germline V CDR1 and CDR2: MDHEN, SYDVKM. V was clipped by 6 bases and J by 2 bases, with 11 bases between them. This CDR3 is built from 14 residues. CDR3 sequence (DNA): TGTGCCAGCAGGTGGGGCGAGGGCAATCAGCCCCAGCATTTT. This encodes CASRWGEGNQPQHF.

The chain couples TRBV6-6 to TRBJ1-6; 7 nucleotides agree with TRBD1. In germline, CDR1 is MNHNY, CDR2 SVGAGI (reference sequence). The CDR3 covers 16 residues. V lost 1 base, J lost 5 bases, and 5 bases stayed unmatched. The CDR3: CASSYLGQRNNSPLHF. CDR3 sequence (DNA): TGTGCCAGCAGTTACTTGGGACAGCGCAATAATTCACCCCTCCACTTT.

This clone showed up just once. Here the CDR3 reads CASSLDRGGYTF. CDR3 nucleotides: TGTGCCAGCAGCTTAGACAGGGGAGGCTACACCTTC. The chain employs TRBV7-9 and TRBJ1-2; TRBD1 matches at 7 bases. Looked up from germline, CDR1 is SEHNR and CDR2 is FQNEAQ (reference sequence). This CDR3 has 12 residues. The ends lost 1 base at V and 8 bases at J; junction bases unmatched: 1. The complete variable domain, with remaining parts taken from reference TRBV7-9 and TRBJ1-2, reads DTGVSQNPRHKITKRGQNVTFRCDPISEHNRLYWYRQTLGQGPEFLTYFQNEAQLEKSRLLSDRFSAERPKGSFSTLEIQRTEQGDSAMYLCASSLDRGGYTFGSGTRLTVV.

This clone was found once. The chain joins TRBV27 to TRBJ1-5; the match to TRBD1 covers 11 bases. Trimming removed 6 bases from V and 0 bases from J; junction bases left unmatched: 13. The CDR3 is made up of 19 amino acids. Per the germline V gene, CDR1 is MNHEY and CDR2 is SMNVEV (reference sequence). DNA of the CDR3: TGTGCCAGCAGGTCCTCCGGGACAGGGGGGATTTATAGCAATCAGCCCCAGCATTTT. Amino acid sequence: CASRSSGTGGIYSNQPQHF.

V usage is TRBV5-1 and J usage is TRBJ1-5, with a possible D match to TRBD1 (6 bases). The V end was cut by 1 base, the J end by 8 bases, with 16 bases between. Germline CDR1 is SGHRS and CDR2 is YFSETQ. The CDR3 covers 15 residues. CDR3 residues: CASSLRGTIDEPQHF. CDR3 in DNA: TGCGCCAGCAGCTTGAGAGGGACAATTGATGAGCCCCAGCATTTT.

V usage is TRBV27 and J usage is TRBJ2-1, with D possibly matching TRBD1 (5 bases). CDR1 is MNHEY, CDR2 SMNVEV, per germline (reference sequence). V dropped 3 bases and J dropped 0 bases, with 12 bases sitting between them. The CDR3 runs to 16 residues. Written as DNA, the CDR3 is TGTGCCAGCAGTTTTAAACAGGACCTCTCCTACAATGAGCAGTTCTTC. Amino acid sequence: CASSFKQDLSYNEQFF.

A word on this clone: The junction does not match germline at one end; this may be a read error. J is TRBJ1-1 and V is TRBV6-1; D is perhaps TRBD1 (5 bases). From germline, CDR1 is MNHNS and CDR2 SASEGT. The CDR3 is made up of 14 amino acids. CDR3 amino acids: CASSQAPGWTEAFF. CDR3 sequence (DNA): TGTGCCAGCAGTCAAGCACCAGGGTGGACTGAAGCTTTCTTT.

V gene TRBV5-4 combines with J gene TRBJ2-2; 8 nucleotides agree with TRBD1. V dropped 3 bases and J dropped 0; count of bases not matched to a gene: 13. This CDR3 contains 19 residues. Looked up from germline, CDR1 is SGHNT and CDR2 is YYREEE (reference sequence). The chain's CDR3 is CASSSRDRPSYTNTGELFF. For the CDR3, the DNA is TGTGCCAGCAGCTCTCGGGACAGGCCTTCCTATACGAACACCGGGGAGCTGTTTTTT. Together with reference TRBV5-4 and TRBJ2-2, the CDR3 gives the full variable domain: ETGVTQSPTHLIKTRGQQVTLRCSSQSGHNTVSWYQQALGQGPQFIFQYYREEENGRGNFPPRFSGLQFPNYSSELNVNALELDDSALYLCASSSRDRPSYTNTGELFFGEGSRLTVL.

The chain links TRBV19 to TRBJ1-5; TRBD1 aligns across 9 bases. Trimming took 5 bases from V and 7 from J; bases not matched to a gene: 6. Germline V CDR1 and CDR2: LNHDA, SQIVND (reference sequence). The CDR3 totals 14 residues. CDR3 loop: CASSPGTGRQPQHF. In DNA form, the CDR3 reads TGTGCCAGTAGTCCAGGGACAGGGCGCCAGCCCCAGCATTTT.

In the case of this clone: The identical CDR3 is also encoded by other nucleotide sequences in the sample. The chain is built from TRBV9 and TRBJ2-2; no clear D gene. The V gene lost 2 bases and the J gene lost 5 bases, with 4 bases spanning the gap. This CDR3 contains 12 residues. Germline-derived CDR1 and CDR2 are SGDLS and YYNGEE. The CDR3 spells CASSVRTGELFF. The CDR3 DNA reads as TGTGCCAGCAGCGTCAGGACCGGGGAGCTGTTTTTT.

The chain is built from TRBV5-1 and TRBJ2-7; 7 positions match TRBD1. The V and J ends lost 0 bases and 6 bases, in that order; junction bases with no gene match: 6. Germline V gene lookup returns CDR1 SGHRS and CDR2 YFSETQ. CDR3 length: 14 amino acids. The CDR3 reads CASSLGDRLGEQYV. The CDR3 DNA follows: TGCGCCAGCAGCTTGGGGGACAGACTTGGCGAGCAGTACGTC.

The chain is built from TRBV19 and TRBJ1-1, with a possible D match to TRBD1 (6 bases). V lost 2 bases to trimming and J lost 1 base, with 11 bases between them. From germline, CDR1 is LNHDA and CDR2 SQIVND (reference sequence). There are 15 residues in the CDR3. The CDR3 is CASSIQGLKNTEAFF. CDR3 bases: TGTGCCAGTAGTATACAGGGGCTTAAGAACACTGAAGCTTTCTTT.

V and J are TRBV5-1 and TRBJ2-7, with TRBD1 identical over 12 bases. The V and J ends lost 4 bases and 4 bases, in that order; junction bases with no gene match: 6. The CDR3 contains 15 residues. The germline CDR1 and CDR2 sequences are SGHRS and YFSETQ. The CDR3 DNA sequence: TGCGCCAGCAGCCCGGGACAGGGGGCGCGGTACGAGCAGTACGTC. It is translated as CASSPGQGARYEQYV.

The V call is TRBV18, the J call TRBJ1-3, with D perhaps matching TRBD1 (5 bases). V lost 3 bases, J lost 0 bases, and 9 bases lay in between. The CDR3 consists of 15 residues. Germline V CDR1 and CDR2: KGHSH, LQKENI. DNA for the CDR3: TGTGCCAGCTCACCGAACCAGGGCTCTGGAAACACCATATATTTT. Translation gives CASSPNQGSGNTIYF.

The V and J genes are TRBV3-1 (or the pseudogene TRBV3-2) and TRBJ1-2, with D uncertain. This CDR3 has 13 residues. V dropped 0 bases and J dropped 5 bases, with 7 bases sitting between them. Looked up from germline, CDR1 is LGHDT and CDR2 is YNNKEL (reference sequence). The CDR3 DNA reads TGTGCCAGCAGCCAAGATAGGAGTTATGGCTACACCTTC. Protein: CASSQDRSYGYTF.

This chain links TRBV2 with TRBJ2-1; 10 bases line up with TRBD2. Looked up from germline, CDR1 is SNHLY and CDR2 is FYNNEI. V was clipped by 8 bases and J by 6 bases; unmatched bases: 13. This CDR3 spans 16 amino acids. Written as DNA, the CDR3 is TGTGCCAGCGGGGTAGCGGGGGGCCGGAGACCCAATGAGCAGTTCTTC. Encoded protein: CASGVAGGRRPNEQFF.

The chain combines TRBV5-6 with TRBJ2-1; TRBD1 aligns across 9 bases. This CDR3 is 14 amino acids long. Per the germline V gene, CDR1 is SGHDT and CDR2 is YYEEEE. V gave up 2 bases and J gave up 4 bases; unmatched junction bases: 1. The CDR3 DNA is TGTGCCAGCAGCTTCGGGACAGGGTACAATGAGCAGTTCTTC. This gives the protein CASSFGTGYNEQFF.

The V gene is TRBV5-1, the J gene TRBJ1-3; D perhaps matches TRBD1 (5 bases). CDR3 length: 14 amino acids. Germline CDR1 and CDR2: SGHRS and YFSETQ. Trimming left V 5 bases short and J 1 base short, with 10 bases between. The DNA for the CDR3 is TGCGCCAGCAGGGCGGCAGGGTCTGGAAACACCATATATTTT. It encodes CASRAAGSGNTIYF.